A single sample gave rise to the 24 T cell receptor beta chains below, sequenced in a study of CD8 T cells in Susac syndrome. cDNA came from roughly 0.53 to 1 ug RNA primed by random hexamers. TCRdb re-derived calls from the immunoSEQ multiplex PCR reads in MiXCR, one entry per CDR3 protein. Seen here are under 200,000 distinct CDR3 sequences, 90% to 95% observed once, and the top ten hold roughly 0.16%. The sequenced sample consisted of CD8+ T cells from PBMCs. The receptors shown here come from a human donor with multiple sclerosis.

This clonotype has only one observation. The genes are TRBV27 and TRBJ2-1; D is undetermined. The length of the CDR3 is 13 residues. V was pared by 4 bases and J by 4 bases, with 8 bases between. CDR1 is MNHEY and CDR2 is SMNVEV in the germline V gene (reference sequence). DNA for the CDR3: TGTGCCAGCAGTTCCCGACCTTACAATGAGCAGTTCTTC. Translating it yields CASSSRPYNEQFF.

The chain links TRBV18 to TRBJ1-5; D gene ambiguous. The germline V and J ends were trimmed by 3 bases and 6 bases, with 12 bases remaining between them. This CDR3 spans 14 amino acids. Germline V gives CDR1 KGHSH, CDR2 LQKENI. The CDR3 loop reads CASSPYRFGQPQHF. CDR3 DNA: TGTGCCAGCTCACCCTACCGATTCGGTCAGCCCCAGCATTTT.

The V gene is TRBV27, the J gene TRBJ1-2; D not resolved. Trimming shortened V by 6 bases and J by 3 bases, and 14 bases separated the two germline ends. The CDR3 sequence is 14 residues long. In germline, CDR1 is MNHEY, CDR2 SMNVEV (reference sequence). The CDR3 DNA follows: TGTGCCAGCAGCGACGGCCCAAGTTACTATGGCTACACCTTC. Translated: CASSDGPSYYGYTF.

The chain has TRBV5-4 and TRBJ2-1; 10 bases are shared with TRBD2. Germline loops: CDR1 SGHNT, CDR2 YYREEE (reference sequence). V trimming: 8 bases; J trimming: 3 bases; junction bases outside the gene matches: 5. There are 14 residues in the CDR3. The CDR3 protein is CASHLAGGYNEQFF. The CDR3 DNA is TGTGCCAGTCACTTAGCGGGAGGCTACAATGAGCAGTTCTTC.

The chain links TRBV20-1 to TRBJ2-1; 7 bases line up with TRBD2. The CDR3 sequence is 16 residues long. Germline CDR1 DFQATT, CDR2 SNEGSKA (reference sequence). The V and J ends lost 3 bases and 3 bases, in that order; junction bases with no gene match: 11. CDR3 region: CSASLLAVPVYNEQFF. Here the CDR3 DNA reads TGCAGTGCTAGTTTGCTAGCGGTCCCCGTCTACAATGAGCAGTTCTTC.

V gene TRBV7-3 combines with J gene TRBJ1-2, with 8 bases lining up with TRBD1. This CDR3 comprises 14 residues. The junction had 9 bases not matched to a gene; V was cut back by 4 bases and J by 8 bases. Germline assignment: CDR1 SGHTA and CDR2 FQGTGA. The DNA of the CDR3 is TGTGCCAGCAGCTCAACAGCACAGGGGGTCGGCTACACCTTC. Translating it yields CASSSTAQGVGYTF.

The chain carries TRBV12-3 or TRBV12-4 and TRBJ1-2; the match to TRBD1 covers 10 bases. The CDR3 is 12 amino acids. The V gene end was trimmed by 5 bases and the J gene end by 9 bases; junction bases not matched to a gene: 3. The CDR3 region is CASSPGQGSYTF. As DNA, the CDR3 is TGTGCCAGCAGTCCGGGACAGGGGAGCTACACCTTC.

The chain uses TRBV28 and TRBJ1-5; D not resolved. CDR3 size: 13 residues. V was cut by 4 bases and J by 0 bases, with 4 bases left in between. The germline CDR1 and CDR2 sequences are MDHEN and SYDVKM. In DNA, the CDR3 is TGTGCCAGCAGTTCCTATAGCAATCAGCCCCAGCATTTT. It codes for CASSSYSNQPQHF. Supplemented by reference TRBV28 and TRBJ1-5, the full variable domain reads DVKVTQSSRYLVKRTGEKVFLECVQDMDHENMFWYRQDPGLGLRLIYFSYDVKMKEKGDIPEGYSVSREKKERFSLILESASTNQTSMYLCASSSYSNQPQHFGDGTRLSIL.

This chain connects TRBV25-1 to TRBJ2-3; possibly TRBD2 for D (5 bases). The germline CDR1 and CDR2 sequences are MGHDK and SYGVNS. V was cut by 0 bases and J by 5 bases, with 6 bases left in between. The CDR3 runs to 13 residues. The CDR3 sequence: CASSEYRGDTQYF. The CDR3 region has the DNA TGTGCCAGCAGTGAATATCGGGGAGATACGCAGTATTTT.

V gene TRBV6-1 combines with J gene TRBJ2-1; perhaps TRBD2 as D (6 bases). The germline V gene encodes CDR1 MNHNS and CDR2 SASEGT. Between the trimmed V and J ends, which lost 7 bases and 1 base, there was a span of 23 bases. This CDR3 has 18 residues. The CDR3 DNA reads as TGTGCCAGCACCCTCTATCGGCCCGGGGGAGCTTCCTACAATGAGCAGTTCTTC. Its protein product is CASTLYRPGGASYNEQFF.

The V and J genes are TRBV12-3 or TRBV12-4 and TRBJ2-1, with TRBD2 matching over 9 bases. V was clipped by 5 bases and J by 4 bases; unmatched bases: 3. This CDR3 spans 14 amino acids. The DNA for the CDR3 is TGTGCCAGCAGTACTAGCGGGCCTTACAATGAGCAGTTCTTC. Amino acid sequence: CASSTSGPYNEQFF.

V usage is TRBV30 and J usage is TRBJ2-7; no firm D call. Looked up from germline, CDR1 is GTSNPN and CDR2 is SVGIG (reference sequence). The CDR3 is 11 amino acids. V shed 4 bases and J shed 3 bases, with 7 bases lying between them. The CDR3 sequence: CAWKGGYEQYF. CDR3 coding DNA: TGTGCCTGGAAAGGCGGCTACGAGCAGTACTTC.

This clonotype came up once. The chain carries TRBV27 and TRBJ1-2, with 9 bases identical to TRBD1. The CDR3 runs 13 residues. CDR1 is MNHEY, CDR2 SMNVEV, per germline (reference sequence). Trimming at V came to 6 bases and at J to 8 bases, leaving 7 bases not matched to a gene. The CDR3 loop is CASRTGGGHGYTF. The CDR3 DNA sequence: TGTGCCAGCAGAACAGGGGGCGGGCACGGCTACACCTTC.

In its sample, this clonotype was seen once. CDR3 region: CASSLHRDGDTQYF. Written as DNA, the CDR3 is TGTGCCAGCAGTTTACACAGGGATGGAGATACGCAGTATTTT. This sequence joins TRBV2 and TRBJ2-3; D perhaps matches TRBD1 (6 bases). The germline CDR1 and CDR2 sequences are SNHLY and FYNNEI. The CDR3 length is 14 residues. The V end was cut by 5 bases, the J end by 5 bases, with 14 bases between.

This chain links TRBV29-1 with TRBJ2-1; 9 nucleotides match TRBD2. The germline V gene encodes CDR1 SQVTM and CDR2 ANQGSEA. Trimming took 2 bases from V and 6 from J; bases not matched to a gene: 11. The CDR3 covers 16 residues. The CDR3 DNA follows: TGCAGCGTTGAATATCTGGCTAGCGGGGTCGCCAATGAGCAGTTCTTC. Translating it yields CSVEYLASGVANEQFF.

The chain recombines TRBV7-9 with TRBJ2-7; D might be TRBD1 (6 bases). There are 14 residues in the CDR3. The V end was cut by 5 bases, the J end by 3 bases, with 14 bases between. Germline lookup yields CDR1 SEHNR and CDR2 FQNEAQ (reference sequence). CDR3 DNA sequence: TGTGCCAGCAGCCCCTCCGACAGGCGCTACGAGCAGTACTTC. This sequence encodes CASSPSDRRYEQYF.

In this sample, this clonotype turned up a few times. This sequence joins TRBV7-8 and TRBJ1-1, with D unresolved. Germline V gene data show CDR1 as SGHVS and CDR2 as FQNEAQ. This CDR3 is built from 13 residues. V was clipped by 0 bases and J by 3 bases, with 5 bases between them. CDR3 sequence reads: CASSLASYTEAFF. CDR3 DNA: TGTGCCAGCAGCTTAGCCAGTTACACTGAAGCTTTCTTT.

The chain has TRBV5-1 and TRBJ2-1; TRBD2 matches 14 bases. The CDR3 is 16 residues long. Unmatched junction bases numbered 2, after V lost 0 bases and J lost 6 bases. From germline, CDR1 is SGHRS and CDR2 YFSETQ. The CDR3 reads CASSLGGLAGGNEQFF. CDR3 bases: TGCGCCAGCAGCTTGGGTGGACTAGCGGGGGGCAATGAGCAGTTCTTC.

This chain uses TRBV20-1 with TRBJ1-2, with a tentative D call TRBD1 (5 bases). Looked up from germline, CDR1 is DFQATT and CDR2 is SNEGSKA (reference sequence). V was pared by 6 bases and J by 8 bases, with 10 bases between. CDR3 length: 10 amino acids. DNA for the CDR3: TGCAGTGCGACCGGGGGGGGCTACACCTTC. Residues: CSATGGGYTF.

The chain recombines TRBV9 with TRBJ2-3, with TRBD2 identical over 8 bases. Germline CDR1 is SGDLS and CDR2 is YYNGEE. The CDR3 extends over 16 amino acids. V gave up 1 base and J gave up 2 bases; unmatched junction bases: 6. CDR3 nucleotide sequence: TGTGCCAGCAGCGTATCCCTTAGCGGGAACACAGATACGCAGTATTTT. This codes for CASSVSLSGNTDTQYF.

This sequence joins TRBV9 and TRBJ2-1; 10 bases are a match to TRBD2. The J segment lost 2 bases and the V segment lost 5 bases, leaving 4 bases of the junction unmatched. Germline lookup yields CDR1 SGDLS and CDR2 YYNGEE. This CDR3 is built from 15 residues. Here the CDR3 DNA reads TGTGCCAGCAGTGAGCGGGAGGGCCCCTACAATGAGCAGTTCTTC. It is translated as CASSEREGPYNEQFF.

CDR3 protein: CASSQPTGTARFASTDTQYF. In DNA, the CDR3 is TGCGCCAGCAGTCAACCTACCGGGACAGCAAGATTTGCTAGCACAGATACGCAGTATTTT. The V gene is TRBV23-1, the J gene TRBJ2-3; 7 bases map to TRBD1. TRBV23-1 belongs to the ORF category, with a function that is uncertain. This CDR3 spans 20 amino acids. V trimming: 2 bases; J trimming: 0 bases; junction bases outside the gene matches: 17.

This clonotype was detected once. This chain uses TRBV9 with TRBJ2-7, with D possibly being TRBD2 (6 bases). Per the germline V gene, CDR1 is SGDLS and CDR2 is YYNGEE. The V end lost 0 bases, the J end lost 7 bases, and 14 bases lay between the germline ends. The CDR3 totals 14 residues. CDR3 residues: CASSVEQLGGEQYF. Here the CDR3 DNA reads TGTGCCAGCAGCGTAGAACAACTCGGGGGTGAGCAGTACTTC.

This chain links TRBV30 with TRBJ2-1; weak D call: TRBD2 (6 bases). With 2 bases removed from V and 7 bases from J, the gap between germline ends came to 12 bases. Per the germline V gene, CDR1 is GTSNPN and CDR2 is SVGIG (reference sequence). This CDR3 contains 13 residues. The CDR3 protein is CAWSIGLSNEQFF. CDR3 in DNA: TGTGCCTGGAGTATTGGACTAAGTAATGAGCAGTTCTTC.